Following are 15 T cell receptor beta chains from one sample sequenced in a study of shared clonotypes between healthy human individuals. Assay used: immunoSEQ multiplex PCR; TCRdb lists only in-frame clones, some missing. The sample comprises millions of clones, around 93% of which are singletons, and 1.7% rests with the top ten. It was CD45RO-negative cells, positively selected for CCR7, that made up naive CD8 cells, with terminally differentiated effector memory CD45RA+ cells excluded. The material sequenced was naive CD8+ T cells from PBMCs. The origin of the receptors is a young man in good health. Some clones in this sample may be carry-over from other donors' samples.

This clone was detected a few times. V gene TRBV2 combines with J gene TRBJ1-5; D unclear. The V gene's germline CDR1 is SNHLY and CDR2 FYNNEI. Deletions cut 6 bases from V and 6 bases from J, with 18 bases between. The CDR3 has 15 residues. The chain's CDR3 is CASSSRPGSGQPQHF. For the CDR3, the DNA is TGTGCCAGCAGCTCCAGACCTGGTTCAGGTCAGCCCCAGCATTTT.

DNA of the CDR3: TGTGCCAGCAGCCTCCACTGGACGGATCGGGAAGAGACCCAGTACTTC. This encodes CASSLHWTDREETQYF. This rearrangement joins TRBV7-8 to TRBJ2-5; D is unresolved. CDR1 SGHVS and CDR2 FQNEAQ come from the germline V gene. The CDR3 runs to 16 residues. Trimming stripped 5 bases from V and 3 bases from J, with 19 bases between.

The chain has TRBV19 and TRBJ1-1; maybe TRBD1 (5 bases). The CDR3 sequence is 15 residues long. The germline CDR1 and CDR2 sequences are LNHDA and SQIVND (reference sequence). Trimming took 6 bases from V and 5 from J, leaving 19 bases between them. The chain's CDR3 is CASSRHRGGWTEAFF. The CDR3 nucleotides are TGTGCCAGTAGCCGTCATAGGGGAGGTTGGACTGAAGCTTTCTTT.

The J gene is TRBJ1-2, the V gene TRBV4-3; the D is unclear. From germline, CDR1 is LGHNA and CDR2 YSLEER. The V gene lost 4 bases and the J gene lost 3 bases, with 12 bases spanning the gap. CDR3 length: 14 residues. Here the CDR3 reads CASSLYGADYGYTF. The DNA for the CDR3 is TGCGCCAGCAGCCTGTACGGAGCGGACTATGGCTACACCTTC.

The chain combines TRBV14 with TRBJ2-7; TRBD1 matches at 7 bases. Germline CDR1 and CDR2: SGHDN and FVKESK. CDR3 size: 14 residues. The junction had 7 bases not matched to a gene; V was cut back by 4 bases and J by 4 bases. Here the CDR3 DNA reads TGTGCCAGCAGCCCCCGGACAGGTGTTTACGAGCAGTACTTC. As protein: CASSPRTGVYEQYF.

The rearrangement joins TRBV5-5 to TRBJ1-2; D gene unclear. CDR3 length: 17 amino acids. Trimming shortened V by 4 bases and J by 5 bases, and 24 bases separated the two germline ends. Germline V lookup: CDR1 SGHKS, CDR2 YYEKEE (reference sequence). In nucleotides, the CDR3 is TGTGCCAGCAGCCCCACGGCGGCCTCCCTTCCCCATTATGGCTACACCTTC. Amino acid sequence: CASSPTAASLPHYGYTF.

This CDR3 reads CASSQRDHEVLNTEAFF. CDR3 sequence (DNA): TGCGCCAGCAGCCAACGGGACCACGAAGTATTAAACACTGAAGCTTTCTTT. The J gene is TRBJ1-1, the V gene TRBV4-1; the D gene is possibly TRBD1 (5 bases). V was trimmed by 2 bases and J by 2 bases, leaving 18 bases between them. Germline assignment: CDR1 MGHRA and CDR2 YSYEKL. The CDR3 covers 17 residues.

The CDR3 protein is CASSLGRRPGGEQFF. CDR3 bases: TGTGCCAGCAGCTTAGGTAGGAGGCCGGGCGGTGAGCAGTTCTTC. The chain has TRBV7-6 and TRBJ2-1; D is perhaps TRBD2 (5 bases). The CDR3 is made up of 15 amino acids. Trimming stripped 1 base from V and 9 bases from J, with 16 bases between. Germline V gene lookup returns CDR1 SGHVS and CDR2 FNYEAQ.

The chain combines TRBV27 with TRBJ1-3, with D uncertain. Germline V CDR1 and CDR2: MNHEY, SMNVEV (reference sequence). V lost 0 bases and J lost 7, with 13 bases in between. The CDR3 is 15 residues long. The CDR3 reads CASSLSVRTPNTIYF. In nucleotides, the CDR3 is TGTGCCAGCAGTTTATCCGTAAGAACTCCTAACACCATATATTTT.

This clone is a singleton in its sample. This CDR3 reads CASSVGTSEYNEQFF. CDR3 DNA sequence: TGTGCCAGCAGCGTAGGGACTAGCGAGTACAATGAGCAGTTCTTC. The chain combines TRBV9 with TRBJ2-1; 9 nucleotides align to TRBD2. V shed 0 bases, J shed 4 bases, and the junction held 2 bases outside the gene matches. CDR3 length: 15 amino acids. Germline V CDR1 and CDR2: SGDLS, YYNGEE.

The CDR3 sequence is CASSGTSGNLWSYEQYF. The CDR3 DNA is TGTGCCAGTAGTGGGACTAGCGGGAACTTATGGTCCTACGAGCAGTACTTC. The V call is TRBV19, the J call TRBJ2-7; 13 bases are shared with TRBD2. Germline V gene data show CDR1 as LNHDA and CDR2 as SQIVND (reference sequence). Trimming cost V 5 bases and J 1 base; bases outside gene matches: 8. There are 17 residues in the CDR3. Looking up the rest from reference TRBV19 and TRBJ2-7 gives the full variable domain: DGGITQSPKYLFRKEGQNVTLSCEQNLNHDAMYWYRQDPGQGLRLIYYSQIVNDFQKGDIAEGYSVSREKKESFPLTVTSAQKNPTAFYLCASSGTSGNLWSYEQYFGPGTRLTVT.

V gene TRBV28 combines with J gene TRBJ2-3; D gene unclear. The germline V gene has CDR1 MDHEN and CDR2 SYDVKM. This CDR3 spans 13 amino acids. V was clipped by 6 bases and J by 3 bases, with 10 bases between them. CDR3 amino acids: CASRPLATDTQYF. The CDR3 bases are TGTGCCAGCAGACCTCTCGCGACAGATACGCAGTATTTT.

The rearrangement uses TRBV7-6 and TRBJ2-7; 9 positions match TRBD2. The trim removed 4 bases at V and 2 bases at J, leaving 3 bases unmatched. From germline, CDR1 is SGHVS and CDR2 FNYEAQ. CDR3 size: 14 residues. The CDR3 reads CASSSLAGPYEQYF. The CDR3 bases are TGTGCCAGCAGCTCCCTAGCGGGGCCCTACGAGCAGTACTTC.

The chain employs TRBV11-2 and TRBJ2-7, with TRBD1 identical over 8 bases. The germline V gene has CDR1 SGHAT and CDR2 FQNNGV. This CDR3 has 15 amino acids. The junction had 6 bases not matched to a gene; V was cut back by 2 bases and J by 3 bases. CDR3 DNA sequence: TGTGCCAGCAGCTTATTGGGACAGGCCCTCTACGAGCAGTACTTC. Its protein product is CASSLLGQALYEQYF.

The rearrangement links TRBV9 to TRBJ2-7; 9 bases are shared with TRBD1. The junction had 6 bases not matched to a gene; V was cut back by 3 bases and J by 5 bases. This CDR3 has 14 residues. Germline V gene sequence: CDR1 SGDLS, CDR2 YYNGEE. This CDR3 is CASSARQGVDEQYF. In DNA form, the CDR3 reads TGTGCCAGCAGCGCCCGACAGGGGGTCGACGAGCAGTACTTC.